This T cell receptor beta chain appears in the sequencing data of a study of cytomegalovirus exposure and HLA in healthy donors. Notes on the study in general: A later analysis revealed that TCR association rates differed between HLA loci, peaking at DRB1 and bottoming out at HLA-C. Per a prior analysis, the majority of TCR beta V segments were productive roughly 90% or roughly 30% of the time.

The PCR made use of 60 Vbeta and 13 Jbeta primers. TCRdb's table, derived via immunoSEQ multiplex PCR, lists solely in-frame clones and lacks some. The sample shows roughly 100,000 clones, over 70% of them seen only once. CDR1 is MNHEY and CDR2 is SVGAGI in the germline V gene. V was trimmed by 5 bases and J by 5 bases, leaving 9 bases between them. The CDR3 is 12 amino acids. Note on this clone: Its antigen remains unknown.

Material: PBMCs. The chain carries TRBV6-5 and TRBJ1-2; unclear D gene. The receptor was isolated from a male donor in good health and CMV-seropositive. This chain's CDR3 is CASSPGVYGYTF. For the CDR3, the DNA is TGTGCCAGCAGTCCCGGGGTGTATGGCTACACCTTC.